These T cell receptor beta chains were read from a single sample in a study of blood T cell repertoires in COVID-19. The repertoire was sequenced with immunoSEQ multiplex PCR; TCRdb's copy has only in-frame clones and lacks some. The repertoire holds just over 7,500 clones, with around four fifths as singletons. Sequenced material: peripheral blood. The source of these receptors is a human donor in a cohort sampled during active COVID-19. The CDR3 runs from the conserved cysteine through the conserved F or W. The order of the fields is CDR3 DNA, CDR3 protein, clone size, D gene, V gene, J gene. A D gene is named only where the DNA matches it firmly. Only part of the rows carry a size: once, few, many, or a class if the clone is expanded.

DNA: TGCGCCAGCAGAGCCGGGACAGGGATAAATCAGCCCCAGCATTTT
CDR3: CASRAGTGINQPQHF
size: -
D: TRBD1
V: TRBV5-1
J: TRBJ1-5

DNA: TGTGCCAGCAGCCCTTGGACTAGCGGGAGGGCAGTTAATGAGCAGTTCTTC
CDR3: CASSPWTSGRAVNEQFF
size: once
D: TRBD2
V: TRBV14
J: TRBJ2-1

DNA: TGTGCCAGCAGTGGCTATACCGGTATGAACACTGAAGCTTTCTTT
CDR3: CASSGYTGMNTEAFF
size: -
D: -
V: TRBV25-1
J: TRBJ1-1

DNA: TGTGCCAGCAGCCGGGGGCTAGCGGAGTACAATGAGCAGTTCTTC
CDR3: CASSRGLAEYNEQFF
size: -
D: -
V: TRBV7-9
J: TRBJ2-1

DNA: TGTGCCAGCAGTTTTAACAGGGGGTCCCAGTACTTC
CDR3: CASSFNRGSQYF
size: -
D: TRBD1
V: TRBV28
J: TRBJ2-5

DNA: TGTGCCACCAGCTGGAGCGGGACGGGCGAGCAGTACTTC
CDR3: CATSWSGTGEQYF
size: -
D: TRBD2
V: TRBV15
J: TRBJ2-7

DNA: TGTGCCAGCAGTTCCCCAGGACTAGCGGGAAGCTACGAGCAGTACTTC
CDR3: CASSSPGLAGSYEQYF
size: once
D: TRBD2
V: TRBV27
J: TRBJ2-7

DNA: TGTGCCAGCAGTTACTCGGTGGCAGGGGGCCAAGAGACCCAGTACTTC
CDR3: CASSYSVAGGQETQYF
size: -
D: TRBD1
V: TRBV6-6
J: TRBJ2-5

DNA: TGCGCCAGCAGCTTGGTAGGGGATTGGAACTATGGCTACACCTTC
CDR3: CASSLVGDWNYGYTF
size: -
D: -
V: TRBV5-1
J: TRBJ1-2

DNA: TGTGCCAGCAGTAGGGACAGAATGTCTGGAAACACCATATATTTT
CDR3: CASSRDRMSGNTIYF
size: -
D: TRBD1
V: TRBV27
J: TRBJ1-3